The clone carrying this T cell receptor beta chain was found many times. The antigen remains unidentified. Individual cDNA molecules carried attached unique molecular identifiers. TCRdb recomputed calls from the 5' RACE reads with MiXCR, one row per CDR3 protein. This sample yields about 48,000 distinct CDR3 sequences, of which about 7.8% are seen a single time; 5.8% belongs to the top ten. These data belong to a study of early T cells in non-severe SARS-CoV-2 infection. Study information: Sequenced bulk RNA came from whole blood that was unsorted, and chains were unpaired. Overall study results and limits: VDJdb matching, biased toward anti-spike CD8 responses, missed private and CD4 specificities.

The CDR3 has 15 residues. Trimming took 0 bases from V and 0 from J, leaving 7 bases between them. Per germline, CDR1 SGHRS and CDR2 YFSETQ. Sequenced input: whole blood. This chain uses TRBV5-1 with TRBJ1-3, with a tentative D call TRBD1 (5 bases). This sequence was found in an adult who was a healthcare worker with PCR-confirmed SARS-CoV-2 infection or an uninfected control (not recorded which). CDR3 sequence (DNA): TGCGCCAGCAGCTTGGAGGGGACCTCTGGAAACACCATATATTTT. It translates to CASSLEGTSGNTIYF.